This T cell receptor (beta chain) was captured by sequencing in a study of blood T cell repertoires in COVID-19. The wider study: Whether acute or convalescent, the COVID-19 samples came from the United States, Italy and Spain. Sources were T cells, B-cell-depleted T cells, or PBMCs; the material itself was cDNA or gDNA.

This clone has just one count. In the authors' methods: Amplification of reference gene primers was used by the study to estimate nucleated cell counts. Sequencing was performed with immunoSEQ multiplex PCR; in TCRdb, only in-frame clones are kept and a portion is missing. The D gene and trimming were derived from the DNA, and the V and J assignments and clone size from that table. The sample gives about 190,000 clones, approximately 86% of which show up once; over 9.5% is in the top ten. This TCR came from a woman older than 75 with active or convalescent COVID-19. The source material was peripheral blood.

The CDR3 nucleotides read TGCGCCAGCAGCCCGGGGACTAGCGGGTTAAAGAGCTCCTACAATGAGCAGTTCTTC. This translates into CASSPGTSGLKSSYNEQFF. The chain couples TRBV5-1 to TRBJ2-1, with TRBD2 matching over 12 bases. Germline V CDR1 and CDR2: SGHRS, YFSETQ. Trimming took 4 bases from V and 0 from J; bases not matched to a gene: 11. This CDR3 has 19 residues.